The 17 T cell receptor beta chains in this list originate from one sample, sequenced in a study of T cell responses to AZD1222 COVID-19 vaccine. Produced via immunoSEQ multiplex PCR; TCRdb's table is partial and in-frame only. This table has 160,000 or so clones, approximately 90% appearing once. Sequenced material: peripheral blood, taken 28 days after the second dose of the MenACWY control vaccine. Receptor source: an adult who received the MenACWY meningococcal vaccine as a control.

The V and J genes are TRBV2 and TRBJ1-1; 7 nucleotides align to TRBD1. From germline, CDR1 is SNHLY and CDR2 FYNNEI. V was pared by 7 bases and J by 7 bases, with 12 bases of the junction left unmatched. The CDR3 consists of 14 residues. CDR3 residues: CASTTATGKVEAFF. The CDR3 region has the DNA TGTGCCAGCACTACCGCGACAGGGAAGGTTGAAGCTTTCTTT.

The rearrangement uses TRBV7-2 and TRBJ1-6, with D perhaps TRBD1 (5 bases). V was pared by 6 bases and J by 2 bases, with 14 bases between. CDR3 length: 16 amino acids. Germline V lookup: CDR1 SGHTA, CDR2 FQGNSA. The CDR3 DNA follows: TGTGCCAGCAGGCAATGGTCGGGGGCCTATAATTCACCCCTCCACTTT. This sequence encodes CASRQWSGAYNSPLHF.

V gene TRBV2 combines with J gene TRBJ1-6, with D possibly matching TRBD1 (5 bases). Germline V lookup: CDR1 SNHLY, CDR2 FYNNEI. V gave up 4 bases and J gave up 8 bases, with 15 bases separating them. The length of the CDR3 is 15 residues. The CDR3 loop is CASSGPGGSDSPLHF. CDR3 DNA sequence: TGTGCCAGCAGTGGTCCTGGGGGTTCTGATTCACCCCTCCACTTT. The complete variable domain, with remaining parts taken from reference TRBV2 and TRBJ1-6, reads EPEVTQTPSHQVTQMGQEVILRCVPISNHLYFYWYRQILGQKVEFLVSFYNNEISEKSEIFDDQFSVERPDGSNFTLKIRSTKLEDSAMYFCASSGPGGSDSPLHFGNGTRLTVT.

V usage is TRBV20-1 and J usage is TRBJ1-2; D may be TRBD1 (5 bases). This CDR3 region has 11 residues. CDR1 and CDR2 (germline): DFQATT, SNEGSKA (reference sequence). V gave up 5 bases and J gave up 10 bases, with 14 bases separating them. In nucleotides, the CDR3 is TGCAGTGCTCGGGACGGTTGGTTCTACACCTTC. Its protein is CSARDGWFYTF.

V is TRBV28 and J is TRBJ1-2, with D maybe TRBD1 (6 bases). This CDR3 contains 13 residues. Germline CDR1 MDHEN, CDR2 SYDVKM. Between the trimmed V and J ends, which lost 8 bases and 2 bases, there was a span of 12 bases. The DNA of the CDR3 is TGTGCCAGCGTGGCGGGACAAAACTATGGCTACACCTTC. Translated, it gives CASVAGQNYGYTF.

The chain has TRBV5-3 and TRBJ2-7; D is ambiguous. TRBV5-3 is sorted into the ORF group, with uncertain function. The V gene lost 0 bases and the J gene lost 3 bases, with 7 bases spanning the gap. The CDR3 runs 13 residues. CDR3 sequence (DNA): TGTGCCAGAAGCTTGGACGAGTTCTACGAGCAGTACTTC. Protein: CARSLDEFYEQYF.

CDR3 amino acids: CASSPSSRTDTQYF. For the CDR3, the DNA is TGTGCCAGCTCACCAAGTAGTCGCACAGATACGCAGTATTTT. The V gene is TRBV18, the J gene TRBJ2-3; D is ambiguous. V lost 2 bases and J lost 1, with 7 bases in between. The CDR3 is 14 amino acids. Germline V lookup: CDR1 KGHSH, CDR2 LQKENI. Using reference TRBV18 and TRBJ2-3 for the parts outside the CDR3, the full variable domain is NAGVMQNPRHLVRRRGQEARLRCSPMKGHSHVYWYRQLPEEGLKFMVYLQKENIIDESGMPKERFSAEFPKEGPSILRIQQVVRGDSAAYFCASSPSSRTDTQYFGPGTRLTVL.

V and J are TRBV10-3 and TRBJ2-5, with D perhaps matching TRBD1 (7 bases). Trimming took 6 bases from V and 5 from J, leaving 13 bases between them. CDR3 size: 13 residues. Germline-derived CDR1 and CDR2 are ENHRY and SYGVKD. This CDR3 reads CAIRSGGGETQYF. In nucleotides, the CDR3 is TGTGCCATCAGGTCTGGAGGGGGCGAGACCCAGTACTTC.

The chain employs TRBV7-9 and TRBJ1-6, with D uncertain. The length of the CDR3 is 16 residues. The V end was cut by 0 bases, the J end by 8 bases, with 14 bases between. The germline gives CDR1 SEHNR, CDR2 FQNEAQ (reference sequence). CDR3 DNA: TGTGCCAGCAGCTTAGCAAACGGTCGATGGGATTCACCCCTCCACTTT. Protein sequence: CASSLANGRWDSPLHF. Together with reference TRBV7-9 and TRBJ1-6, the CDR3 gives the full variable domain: DTGVSQNPRHKITKRGQNVTFRCDPISEHNRLYWYRQTLGQGPEFLTYFQNEAQLEKSRLLSDRFSAERPKGSFSTLEIQRTEQGDSAMYLCASSLANGRWDSPLHFGNGTRLTVT.

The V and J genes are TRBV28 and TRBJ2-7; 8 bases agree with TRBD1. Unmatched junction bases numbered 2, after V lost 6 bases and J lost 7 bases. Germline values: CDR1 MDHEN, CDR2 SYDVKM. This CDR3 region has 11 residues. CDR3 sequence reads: CASSRQGEQYF. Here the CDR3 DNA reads TGTGCCAGCAGCCGACAGGGGGAGCAGTACTTC.

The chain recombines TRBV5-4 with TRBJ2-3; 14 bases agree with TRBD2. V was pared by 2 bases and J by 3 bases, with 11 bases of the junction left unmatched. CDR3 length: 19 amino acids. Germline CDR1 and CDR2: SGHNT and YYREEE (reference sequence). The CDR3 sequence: CASSFRLGLAGGRTDTQYF. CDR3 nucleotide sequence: TGTGCCAGCAGCTTTCGATTAGGACTAGCGGGAGGCAGAACAGATACGCAGTATTTT.

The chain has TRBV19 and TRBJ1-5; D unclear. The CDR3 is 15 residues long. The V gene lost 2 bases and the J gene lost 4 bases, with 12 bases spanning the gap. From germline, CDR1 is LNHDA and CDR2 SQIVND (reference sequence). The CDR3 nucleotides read TGTGCCAGTAGTATATGGAGGGCCCCAAATCAGCCCCAGCATTTT. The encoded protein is CASSIWRAPNQPQHF.

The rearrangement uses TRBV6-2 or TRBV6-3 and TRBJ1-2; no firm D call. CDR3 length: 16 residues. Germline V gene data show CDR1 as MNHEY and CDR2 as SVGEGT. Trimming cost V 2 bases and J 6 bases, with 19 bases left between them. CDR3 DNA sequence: TGTGCCAGCAGTTACACCGACCCCGCCATAGCTCATGGCTACACCTTC. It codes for CASSYTDPAIAHGYTF.

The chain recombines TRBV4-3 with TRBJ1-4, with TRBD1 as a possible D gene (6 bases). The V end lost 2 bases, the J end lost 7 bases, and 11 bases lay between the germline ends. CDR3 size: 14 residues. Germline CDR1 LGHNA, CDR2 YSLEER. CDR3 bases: TGCGCCAGCAGCCAAAAGACAGGCGTTGAAAAACTGTTTTTT. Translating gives CASSQKTGVEKLFF.

The CDR3 is CASSLSSGQGVGNTIYF. The CDR3 DNA reads as TGTGCCAGCAGTTTGAGCTCGGGACAGGGCGTCGGAAACACCATATATTTT. V and J are TRBV28 and TRBJ1-3, with 9 bases identical to TRBD1. CDR3 length: 17 amino acids. With 3 bases clipped from V and 4 bases from J, the junction kept 10 bases outside the gene matches. CDR1 is MDHEN and CDR2 is SYDVKM in the germline V gene.

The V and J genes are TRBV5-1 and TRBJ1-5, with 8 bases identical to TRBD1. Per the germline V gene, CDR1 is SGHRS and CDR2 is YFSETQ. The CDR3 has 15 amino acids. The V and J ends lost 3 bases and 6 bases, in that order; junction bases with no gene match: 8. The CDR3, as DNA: TGCGCCAGCAGCTCAGGCGGACAGGGAGGTCAGCCCCAGCATTTT. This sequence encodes CASSSGGQGGQPQHF.

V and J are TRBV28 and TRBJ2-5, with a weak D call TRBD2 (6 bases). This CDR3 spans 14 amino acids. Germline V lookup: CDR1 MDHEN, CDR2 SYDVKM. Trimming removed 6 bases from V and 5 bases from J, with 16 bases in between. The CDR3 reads CASRGGIWGETQYF. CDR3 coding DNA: TGTGCCAGCAGGGGCGGGATTTGGGGGGAGACCCAGTACTTC.